This T cell receptor beta chain emerged from a study of Ad26.COV2.S vaccination and SARS-CoV-2 variants. Study in general: Donor had been placed in the Ad26.COV2.S arm of the COV1001 trial.

The length of the CDR3 is 15 residues. V lost 0 bases, J lost 2 bases, and 11 bases lay in between. CDR1 is LGHNA and CDR2 is YNFKEQ in the germline V gene. Method: immunoSEQ multiplex PCR; TCRdb's copy keeps in-frame clones and lacks some. Of some 340,000 clones listed, around four fifths are singletons. As for this clone: Its specificity is unknown.

The sample's treatment: some 20 received Ad26.COV2.S at low or high dose, single or two shots; several received placebo; per-sample allocation not given. Samples were taken on day 63 after the first vaccine or placebo injection. Boston hosted the donor, who was an adult aged 18-55 years. General study results and limits: Recipients of either vaccine or placebo displayed similar breadth of non-spike TCRs. Recipients given vaccine exceeded placebo recipients in spike-specific TCR breadth.

Source: peripheral blood, taken in a trial of Ad26.COV2.S vaccine versus placebo. The TCR comes from a person aged 18-65 years who received the Ad26.COV2.S COVID-19 vaccine or a placebo. The V and J genes are TRBV4-2 and TRBJ2-7; D is possibly TRBD1 (6 bases). CDR3 nucleotides: TGTGCCAGCAGCCAAGACAGGACAGCAACCTACGAGCAGTACTTC. Amino acids: CASSQDRTATYEQYF.